The next 11 T cell receptor gamma chains were all read from a single sample in a study of gamma-delta T cells after stem cell transplantation. TCRdb made new clone calls on the RT-PCR reads using CATT. The sample has about 980 gamma-chain clones; about 33% are singletons. The sequenced sample consisted of gamma-delta T cells. The receptors were sampled from a human donor. It is not recorded whose cells these are; they may come from a transplant donor.

Only one count was recorded for this clone. Other DNA sequences of this sample code for an identical CDR3. The V call is TRGV9, the J call TRGJP. TCRdb supplies no J gene; here it was assigned by aligning the nucleotide sequence to germline. The ends lost 3 bases at V and 7 bases at J; junction bases unmatched: 9. This CDR3 region has 17 residues. The germline CDR1 and CDR2 sequences are GITISATS and ISYDGTV (reference sequence). The chain's CDR3 is CALWETIQELGKKIKVF. Here the CDR3 DNA reads TGTGCCTTGTGGGAGACTATTCAGGAGTTGGGCAAAAAAATCAAGGTATTT.

The J gene is TRGJ1 or TRGJ2, the V gene TRGV9. The J gene, absent from TCRdb, was called here by matching the DNA to germline. This CDR3 region has 15 residues. Germline-derived CDR1 and CDR2 are GITISATS and ISYDGTV (reference sequence). J was trimmed by 3 bases and V by 5 bases; bases with no gene match: 13. The CDR3 region is CALWVPGGPYYKKLF. The CDR3 nucleotides read TGTGCCTTGTGGGTCCCCGGTGGACCTTATTATAAGAAACTCTTT.

This clone was counted between two and nine times. The sample holds other DNA sequences that translate to the same CDR3. V usage is TRGV9 and J usage is TRGJP. No J gene was available from TCRdb, and it was assigned here by a germline match of the DNA. Per the germline V gene, CDR1 is GITISATS and CDR2 is ISYDGTV (reference sequence). The CDR3 length is 16 residues. Trimming at V came to 4 bases and at J to 4 bases, leaving 4 bases not matched to a gene. In DNA, the CDR3 is TGTGCCTTGTGGGAAGACCAAGAGTTGGGCAAAAAAATCAAGGTATTT. This sequence encodes CALWEDQELGKKIKVF.

V gene TRGV9 combines with J gene TRGJ1 or TRGJ2. Assignment of the J gene here rests on matching the DNA to germline, because TCRdb gives none. V lost 3 bases to trimming and J lost 2 bases; unmatched junction nucleotides: 4. This CDR3 contains 13 residues. CDR1 and CDR2 (germline): GITISATS, ISYDGTV (reference sequence). The CDR3 here is CALWEIYYYKKLF. The CDR3 nucleotides are TGTGCCTTGTGGGAGATCTATTATTATAAGAAACTCTTT.

V and J are TRGV9 and TRGJP. TCRdb gives no J gene; it was assigned here by matching the DNA to germline. Germline CDR1 and CDR2: GITISATS and ISYDGTV (reference sequence). The V gene end was trimmed by 2 bases and the J gene end by 9 bases; junction bases not matched to a gene: 4. The CDR3 has 15 residues. CDR3 sequence (DNA): TGTGCCTTGTGGGAGGCCTCGTTGGGCAAAAAAATCAAGGTATTT. This translates into CALWEASLGKKIKVF.

The V call is TRGV9, the J call TRGJP. Because TCRdb records no J gene, it was assigned here through a match of the DNA to germline. The CDR3 spans 15 residues. CDR1 is GITISATS, CDR2 ISYDGTV, per germline (reference sequence). V gave up 8 bases and J gave up 4 bases; unmatched junction bases: 5. The CDR3 loop reads CALFLQELGKKIKVF. The CDR3 coding sequence is TGTGCCTTGTTTCTTCAAGAGTTGGGCAAAAAAATCAAGGTATTT.

This clone has just a few counts. The rearrangement joins TRGV9 to TRGJP. Here the J gene was assigned by germline matching of the DNA, as TCRdb has none. Trimming removed 0 bases from V and 5 bases from J; junction bases left unmatched: 16. The germline CDR1 and CDR2 sequences are GITISATS and ISYDGTV (reference sequence). This CDR3 has 21 amino acids. CDR3 sequence: CALWEVMLGNQKELGKKIKVF. DNA of the CDR3: TGTGCCTTGTGGGAGGTGATGCTGGGGAACCAGAAAGAGTTGGGCAAAAAAATCAAGGTATTT.

This clone came up a few times. V usage is TRGV4 and J usage is TRGJ1 or TRGJ2. Assignment of the J gene here rests on matching the DNA to germline, because TCRdb gives none. The CDR3 contains 15 residues. V lost 2 bases to trimming and J lost 4 bases; unmatched junction nucleotides: 11. CDR1 and CDR2 from the germline V gene are EGSTGY and YDSYTSSV. In nucleotides, the CDR3 is TGTGCCACCTGGGATGCTCTCGGTTCCTATTATAAGAAACTCTTT. This translates into CATWDALGSYYKKLF.

The genes are TRGV9 and TRGJ1 or TRGJ2. No J segment appears in TCRdb, so it was assigned here by matching the sequence to germline. The CDR3 runs 14 residues. The V gene end was trimmed by 2 bases and the J gene end by 3 bases; junction bases not matched to a gene: 7. The germline gives CDR1 GITISATS, CDR2 ISYDGTV (reference sequence). CDR3 region: CALWEGGIYYKKLF. CDR3 sequence (DNA): TGTGCCTTGTGGGAGGGGGGAATTTATTATAAGAAACTCTTT.

In this sample, this clone turned up a few times. Distinct nucleotide sequences in the sample also encode this CDR3. The chain recombines TRGV9 with TRGJP. TCRdb gives no J gene; it was assigned here by matching the DNA to germline. This CDR3 contains 17 residues. Germline V gene data show CDR1 as GITISATS and CDR2 as ISYDGTV (reference sequence). J was trimmed by 6 bases and V by 0 bases; bases with no gene match: 5. Written as DNA, the CDR3 is TGTGCCTTGTGGGAGGTGCGGGCAGAGTTGGGCAAAAAAATCAAGGTATTT. It is translated as CALWEVRAELGKKIKVF.

J is TRGJP and V is TRGV9. The J gene is not listed in TCRdb, so it was assigned here from a DNA match to germline. The CDR3 contains 16 residues. Germline CDR1 and CDR2: GITISATS and ISYDGTV (reference sequence). V dropped 2 bases and J dropped 5; count of bases not matched to a gene: 3. The CDR3 loop reads CALWEGKELGKKIKVF. As DNA, the CDR3 is TGTGCCTTGTGGGAGGGTAAAGAGTTGGGCAAAAAAATCAAGGTATTT.